This TCR beta chain was retrieved from a study of vaccination effects on CD4 cells after COVID-19. On the study more broadly: A median of 72 days separated the second dose and sampling.

Pools of viral peptides were used by the ViraFEST assay to expand antigen-specific CD4+ T cells ahead of sequencing. Following a 10-day culture, CD4+ T cells were purified. Either the BNT162b2 or mRNA-1273 vaccine was given to participants in two doses. Some 2 million PBMC per well received approximately 9.4 IU/ml IL-2 and 8 to 10 ug/ml peptides in culture. Generated by immunoSEQ multiplex PCR, the TCRdb table keeps only in-frame clones and is missing some. Counted here are tens of thousands of clones, around 80% occurring once; the ten biggest clones make up approximately 1.5%. Study results and caveats: Just 1 of 255 vaccine-induced clones in healthy recipients was cross-reactive.

Germline loops: CDR1 SQVTM, CDR2 ANQGSEA. V lost 5 bases and J lost 1, with 8 bases in between. This CDR3 comprises 12 residues. Comment on this clone: Its target is unknown.

The receptor's source is a human donor who received a COVID-19 vaccine. Some clones in this sample may be carry-over from other donors' samples. This sample comprised CD4+ T cells from PBMCs cultured with HCoV-NL63 spike peptides, obtained after COVID-19 vaccination. V gene TRBV29-1 combines with J gene TRBJ1-1; D gene unclear. CDR3 sequence reads: CSVSYTNTEAFF. In DNA form, the CDR3 reads TGCAGCGTTTCTTACACGAACACTGAAGCTTTCTTT.